A selection of T cell receptor beta chains follows, all from one sample in a study of cytomegalovirus exposure and HLA in healthy donors. Data came from immunoSEQ multiplex PCR; TCRdb stores just in-frame clones and leaves some out. The table includes roughly 170,000 clones, 80% detected once. Specimen: PBMCs. The receptor source for this set is a young man in good health and CMV-seropositive. Each CDR3 is given with its conserved first and last residue. A D gene is named only where the DNA matches it firmly. Size is omitted from some rows. Given values are once, few, many or a class for expanded clones.

V gene	D gene	clone size	J gene	CDR3 protein	CDR3 DNA
TRBV29-1	TRBD1	-	TRBJ2-1	CSVPGTGVNEQFF	TGCAGCGTGCCCGGGACAGGGGTGAATGAGCAGTTCTTC
TRBV9	-	-	TRBJ1-3	CASSVGGQSGLKRNTIYF	TGTGCCAGCAGCGTAGGGGGGCAAAGCGGCTTGAAGAGAAACACCATATATTTT
TRBV18	TRBD1	few	TRBJ2-5	CASSPSWTGLEETQYF	TGTGCCAGCTCACCCTCCTGGACAGGCCTCGAAGAGACCCAGTACTTC
TRBV30	TRBD2	-	TRBJ2-2	CAWASALAGTGELFF	TGTGCCTGGGCCAGCGCTCTAGCGGGGACCGGGGAGCTGTTTTTT
TRBV9	-	-	TRBJ2-3	CASSGKKGSTDTQYF	TGTGCCAGCAGCGGAAAAAAGGGGAGCACAGATACGCAGTATTTT
TRBV30	TRBD1	-	TRBJ1-4	CAWSRQGAGEKLFF	TGTGCCTGGAGTCGACAGGGGGCAGGTGAAAAACTGTTTTTT
TRBV6-5	-	-	TRBJ2-4	CASSSREDIQYF	TGTGCCAGCAGCTCGAGGGAAGACATTCAGTACTTC
TRBV19	TRBD1	-	TRBJ2-7	CASRDGQGGLGEQYF	TGTGCCAGTAGAGATGGACAGGGAGGATTGGGCGAGCAGTACTTC
TRBV6-5	TRBD1	-	TRBJ2-1	CASSPGQQNKDEQFF	TGTGCCAGCAGTCCGGGACAGCAGAATAAGGATGAGCAGTTCTTC
TRBV27	TRBD2	-	TRBJ2-3	CASSPPSGRGSDTQYF	TGTGCCAGCAGTCCCCCTAGCGGGCGGGGTTCAGATACGCAGTATTTT
TRBV6-1	TRBD1	-	TRBJ1-5	CATVRGPNQPQHF	TGTGCCACCGTTAGGGGGCCAAATCAGCCCCAGCATTTT
TRBV11-2	TRBD1	once	TRBJ2-2	CASSLTGQGMNTGELFF	TGTGCCAGCAGCTTAACGGGACAGGGGATGAACACCGGGGAGCTGTTTTTT
TRBV11-3	-	-	TRBJ2-3	CASSLTQGSTDTQYF	TGTGCCAGCAGCTTAACTCAGGGGAGCACAGATACGCAGTATTTT
TRBV7-2	TRBD1	-	TRBJ1-5	CASSRTGQGWPGNQPQHF	TGTGCCAGCAGTCGAACGGGACAGGGTTGGCCGGGTAATCAGCCCCAGCATTTT
TRBV6-1	TRBD1	-	TRBJ1-2	CASSELTGGVYGYTF	TGTGCCAGCAGTGAATTGACAGGGGGCGTCTATGGCTACACCTTC
TRBV6-5	-	-	TRBJ1-2	CASSRGTAYGYTF	TGTGCCAGCAGTCGCGGGACGGCCTATGGCTACACCTTC
TRBV27	-	-	TRBJ2-2	CASRRVALTNTGELFF	TGTGCCAGCAGGAGGGTAGCGCTAACGAACACCGGGGAGCTGTTTTTT
TRBV11-3	-	many	TRBJ2-1	CASSLAGDYNEQFF	TGTGCCAGCAGCTTAGCGGGGGACTACAATGAGCAGTTCTTC
TRBV9	-	few	TRBJ1-4	CASSAEAEKLFF	TGTGCCAGCAGCGCCGAGGCGGAAAAACTGTTTTTT
TRBV2	TRBD1	once	TRBJ1-5	CASSRGQGNQPQHF	TGTGCCAGCAGTAGGGGACAGGGGAATCAGCCCCAGCATTTT
TRBV5-5	-	once	TRBJ2-2	CASSSRGTGELFF	TGTGCCAGCAGCTCCAGAGGGACCGGGGAGCTGTTTTTT
TRBV7-2	-	-	TRBJ2-3	CASSYAGTPTDTQYF	TGTGCCAGCAGCTACGCCGGGACACCCACAGATACGCAGTATTTT
TRBV18	-	-	TRBJ2-7	CASSLFDGEAYEQYF	TGTGCCAGCTCACTATTCGACGGAGAAGCCTACGAGCAGTACTTC
TRBV11-3	-	-	TRBJ1-4	CASSTQAEATNEKLFF	TGTGCCAGCAGCACCCAAGCGGAAGCAACTAATGAAAAACTGTTTTTT
TRBV7-9	TRBD1	-	TRBJ1-1	CSSIQRAGGRDTEAFF	TGTTCCAGCATCCAACGGGCAGGGGGCCGCGACACTGAAGCTTTCTTT
TRBV6-5	-	-	TRBJ1-1	CASSYSVGGAEAFF	TGTGCCAGCAGTTACTCGGTGGGGGGGGCTGAAGCTTTCTTT
TRBV2	-	-	TRBJ2-7	CASGRDTNYEQYF	TGTGCCAGCGGCAGGGACACCAACTACGAGCAGTACTTC
TRBV6-5	TRBD2	-	TRBJ2-2	CASSYGTSGELFF	TGTGCCAGCAGTTATGGGACTAGCGGGGAGCTGTTTTTT
TRBV5-4	TRBD2	few	TRBJ2-3	CASSFGVRRLAGTDTQYF	TGTGCCAGCAGCTTTGGTGTCAGGAGACTAGCGGGGACAGATACGCAGTATTTT
TRBV7-2	TRBD1	-	TRBJ2-7	CASSLEQGAIDEQYF	TGTGCCAGCAGCTTAGAGCAGGGGGCTATCGACGAGCAGTACTTC
TRBV14	-	-	TRBJ2-6	CASSQDRAGANVLTF	TGTGCCAGCAGCCAAGACAGGGCTGGGGCCAACGTCCTGACTTTC
TRBV9	TRBD2	few	TRBJ2-7	CASSLGTSGAYEQYF	TGTGCCAGCAGTCTTGGGACTAGCGGGGCCTACGAGCAGTACTTC
TRBV7-9	-	few	TRBJ1-1	CSSSLGGGVYGTEAFF	TGTTCCAGCAGCTTAGGCGGGGGGGTCTATGGCACTGAAGCTTTCTTT
TRBV9	-	-	TRBJ2-1	CASSPPVNEQFF	TGTGCCAGCAGCCCCCCCGTCAATGAGCAGTTCTTC
TRBV15	-	few	TRBJ2-3	CATSRVVAASTDTQYF	TGTGCCACCAGCAGAGTTGTAGCGGCCAGCACAGATACGCAGTATTTT
TRBV5-5	TRBD2	few	TRBJ2-1	CASSLDSGGLRNNEQFF	TGTGCCAGCAGCTTGGACTCGGGAGGGCTCCGGAATAATGAGCAGTTCTTC
TRBV11-3	TRBD1	-	TRBJ2-3	CASKVTGGTDTQYF	TGTGCCAGCAAGGTGACAGGGGGCACAGATACGCAGTATTTT
TRBV27	TRBD1	-	TRBJ2-3	CASILGLDRVDTDTQYF	TGTGCCAGCATACTCGGCCTCGACAGGGTTGACACAGATACGCAGTATTTT
TRBV28	TRBD1	once	TRBJ2-7	CASRPQGDSYEQYF	TGTGCCAGCCGCCCCCAGGGGGACTCCTACGAGCAGTACTTC
TRBV29-1	TRBD2	-	TRBJ2-1	CSVGGLAGRNEQFF	TGCAGCGTTGGGGGACTAGCGGGGCGCAATGAGCAGTTCTTC
TRBV11-2	TRBD2	-	TRBJ2-3	CASSLGGGGSDTQYF	TGTGCCAGCAGCTTAGGCGGGGGGGGGTCGGATACGCAGTATTTT
TRBV10-3	-	-	TRBJ1-5	CAISENPREYNNQPQHF	TGTGCCATCAGTGAGAACCCCCGGGAGTACAACAATCAGCCCCAGCATTTT
TRBV6-1	TRBD2	-	TRBJ2-2	CASSEPGTSGSGTGELFF	TGTGCCAGCAGTGAACCCGGGACTAGCGGTTCAGGCACCGGGGAGCTGTTTTTT
TRBV19	TRBD1	-	TRBJ1-5	CASNPDRGIARPQHF	TGTGCCAGTAACCCAGACAGGGGGATCGCGCGGCCCCAGCATTTT